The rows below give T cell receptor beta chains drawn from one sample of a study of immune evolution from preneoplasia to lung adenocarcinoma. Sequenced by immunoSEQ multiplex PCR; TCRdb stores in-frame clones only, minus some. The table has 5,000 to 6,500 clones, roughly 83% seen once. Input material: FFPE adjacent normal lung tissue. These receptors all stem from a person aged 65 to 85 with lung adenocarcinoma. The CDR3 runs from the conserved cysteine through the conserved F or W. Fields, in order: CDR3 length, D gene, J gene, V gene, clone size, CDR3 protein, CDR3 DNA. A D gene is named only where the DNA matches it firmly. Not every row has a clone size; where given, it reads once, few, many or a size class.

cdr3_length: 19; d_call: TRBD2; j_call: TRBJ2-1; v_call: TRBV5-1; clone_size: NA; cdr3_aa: CASSLDPREGLTTYNEQFF; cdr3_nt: TGCGCCAGCAGCTTGGACCCTCGGGAGGGTCTAACTACCTACAATGAGCAGTTCTTC
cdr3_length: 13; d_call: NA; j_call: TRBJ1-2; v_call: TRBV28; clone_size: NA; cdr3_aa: CASSSGGPYGYTF; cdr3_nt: TGTGCCAGCAGTTCGGGGGGACCTTATGGCTACACCTTC
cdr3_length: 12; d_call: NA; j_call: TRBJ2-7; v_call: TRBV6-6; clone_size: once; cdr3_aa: CASSLTRGEQYF; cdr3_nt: TGTGCCAGCAGCCTCACTCGGGGTGAGCAGTACTTC
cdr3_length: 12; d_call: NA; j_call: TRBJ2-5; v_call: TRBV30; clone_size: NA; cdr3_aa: CAWSTNQETQYF; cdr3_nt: TGTGCCTGGAGTACCAACCAAGAGACCCAGTACTTC
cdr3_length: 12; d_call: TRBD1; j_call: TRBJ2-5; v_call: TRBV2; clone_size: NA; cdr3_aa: CASSYRGETQYF; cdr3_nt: TGTGCCAGCAGTTACAGGGGAGAGACCCAGTACTTC
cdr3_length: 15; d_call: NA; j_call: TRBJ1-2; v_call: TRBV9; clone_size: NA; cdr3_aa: CASSANRWGDYGYTF; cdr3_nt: TGTGCCAGCAGCGCTAACAGGTGGGGGGATTATGGCTACACCTTC
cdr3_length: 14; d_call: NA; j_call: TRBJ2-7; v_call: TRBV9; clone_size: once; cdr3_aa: CASSVDPGSYEQYF; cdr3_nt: TGTGCCAGCAGCGTAGACCCAGGTTCCTACGAGCAGTACTTC
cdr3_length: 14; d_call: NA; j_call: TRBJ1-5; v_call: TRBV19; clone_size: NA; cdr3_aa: CASSLAPSGQPQHF; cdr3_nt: TGTGCCAGTAGTCTCGCACCTTCGGGGCAGCCCCAGCATTTT
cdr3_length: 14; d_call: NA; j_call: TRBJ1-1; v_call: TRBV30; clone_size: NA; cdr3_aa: CAWSQQSRGTEAFF; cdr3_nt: TGTGCCTGGAGTCAACAGAGCCGGGGAACTGAAGCTTTCTTT
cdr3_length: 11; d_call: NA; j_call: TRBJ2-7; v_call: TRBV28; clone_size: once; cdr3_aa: CASTREHEQYF; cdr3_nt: TGTGCCAGCACCAGGGAACACGAGCAGTACTTC
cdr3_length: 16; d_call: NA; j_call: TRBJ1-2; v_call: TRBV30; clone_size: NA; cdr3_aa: CAWSVYSVSYNYGYTF; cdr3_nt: TGTGCCTGGAGTGTATACTCTGTCAGCTATAACTATGGCTACACCTTC
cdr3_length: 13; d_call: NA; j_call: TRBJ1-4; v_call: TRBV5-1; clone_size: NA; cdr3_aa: CASSGGTNEKLFF; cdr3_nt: TGCGCCAGCAGCGGAGGAACTAATGAAAAACTGTTTTTT
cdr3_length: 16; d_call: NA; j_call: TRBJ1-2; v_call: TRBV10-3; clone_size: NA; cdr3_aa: CAISEGGGQGRDGYTF; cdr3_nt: TGTGCCATCAGTGAGGGCGGTGGCCAGGGTCGCGATGGCTACACCTTC
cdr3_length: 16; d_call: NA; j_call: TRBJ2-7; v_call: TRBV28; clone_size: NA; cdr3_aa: CASSLNWGPTSYEQYF; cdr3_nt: TGTGCCAGCAGTTTAAATTGGGGACCTACCTCATACGAGCAGTACTTC
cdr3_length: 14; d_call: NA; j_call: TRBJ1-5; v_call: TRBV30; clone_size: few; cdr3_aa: CAWSVEPVNQPQHF; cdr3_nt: TGTGCCTGGAGTGTAGAGCCTGTTAATCAGCCCCAGCATTTT
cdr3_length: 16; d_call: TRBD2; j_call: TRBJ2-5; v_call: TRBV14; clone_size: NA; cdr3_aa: CASSSRSGGNQETQYF; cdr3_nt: TGTGCCAGCAGCAGTAGAAGCGGGGGAAATCAAGAGACCCAGTACTTC
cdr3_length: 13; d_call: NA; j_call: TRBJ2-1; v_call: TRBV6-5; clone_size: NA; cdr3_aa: CASSYSEGYEQFF; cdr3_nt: TGTGCCAGCAGTTACTCAGAGGGATATGAGCAGTTCTTC
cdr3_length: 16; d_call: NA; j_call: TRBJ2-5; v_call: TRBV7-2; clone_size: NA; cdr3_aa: CASSLNILGGQETQYF; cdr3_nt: TGTGCCAGCAGCTTAAATATCCTAGGCGGTCAAGAGACCCAGTACTTC
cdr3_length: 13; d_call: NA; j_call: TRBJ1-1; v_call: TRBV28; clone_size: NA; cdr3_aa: CASSRTANTEAFF; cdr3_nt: TGTGCCAGCAGTCGGACAGCGAACACTGAAGCTTTCTTT
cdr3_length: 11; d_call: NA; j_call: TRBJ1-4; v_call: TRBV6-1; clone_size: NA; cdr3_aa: CASSEDEKLFF; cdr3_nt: TGTGCCAGCAGTGAAGATGAAAAACTGTTTTTT
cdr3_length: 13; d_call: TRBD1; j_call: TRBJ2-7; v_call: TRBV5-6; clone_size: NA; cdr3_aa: CASSRTGAYEQYF; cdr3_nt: TGTGCCAGCAGCAGGACAGGGGCCTACGAGCAGTACTTC
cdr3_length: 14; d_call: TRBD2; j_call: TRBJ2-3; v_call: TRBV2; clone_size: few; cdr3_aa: CASSGGSQGDTQYF; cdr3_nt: TGTGCCAGCAGTGGCGGGAGCCAGGGAGATACGCAGTATTTT
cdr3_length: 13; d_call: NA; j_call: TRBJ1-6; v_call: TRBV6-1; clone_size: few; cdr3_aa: CATNLGYNSPLHF; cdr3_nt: TGTGCCACCAACTTGGGGTATAATTCACCCCTCCACTTT
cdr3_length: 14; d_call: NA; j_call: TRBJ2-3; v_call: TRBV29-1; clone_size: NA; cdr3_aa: CSVDRRGRVDTQYF; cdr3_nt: TGCAGCGTTGACCGCAGGGGAAGGGTGGATACGCAGTATTTT
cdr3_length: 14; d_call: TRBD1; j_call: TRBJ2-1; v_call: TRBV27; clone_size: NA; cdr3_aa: CASRKGDRYNEQFF; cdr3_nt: TGTGCCAGCCGCAAGGGGGACAGGTACAATGAGCAGTTCTTC
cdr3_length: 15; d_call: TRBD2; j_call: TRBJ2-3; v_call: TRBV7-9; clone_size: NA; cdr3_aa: CASSFTSGATDTQYF; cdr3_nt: TGTGCCAGCAGCTTCACTAGCGGAGCCACAGATACGCAGTATTTT
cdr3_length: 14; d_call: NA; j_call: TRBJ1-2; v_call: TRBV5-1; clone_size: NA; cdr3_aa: CASSLSQGNYGYTF; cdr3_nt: TGCGCCAGCAGCTTGAGTCAGGGGAACTATGGCTACACCTTC
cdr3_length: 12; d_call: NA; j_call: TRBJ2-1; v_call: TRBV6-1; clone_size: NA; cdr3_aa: CASSEMGLQQFF; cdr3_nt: TGTGCCAGCAGTGAAATGGGACTCCAGCAGTTCTTC
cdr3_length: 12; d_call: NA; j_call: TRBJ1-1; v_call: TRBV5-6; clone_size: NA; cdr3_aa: CASSLEDDEAFF; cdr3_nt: TGTGCCAGCAGCTTGGAGGATGACGAAGCTTTCTTT
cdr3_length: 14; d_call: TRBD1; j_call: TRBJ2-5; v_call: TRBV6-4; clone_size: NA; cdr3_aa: CASSPGTDQETQYF; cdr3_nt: TGTGCCAGCAGTCCCGGGACAGACCAAGAGACCCAGTACTTC
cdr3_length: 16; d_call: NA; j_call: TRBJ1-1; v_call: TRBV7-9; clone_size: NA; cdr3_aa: CASSPRGRGSYTEAFF; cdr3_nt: TGTGCCAGCAGCCCACGGGGGCGGGGCAGCTACACTGAAGCTTTCTTT
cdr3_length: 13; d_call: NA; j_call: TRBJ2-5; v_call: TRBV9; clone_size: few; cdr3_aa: CASSRGAGETQYF; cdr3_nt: TGTGCCAGCAGTCGCGGGGCAGGTGAGACCCAGTACTTC
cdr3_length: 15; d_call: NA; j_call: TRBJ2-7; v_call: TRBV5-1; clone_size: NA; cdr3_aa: CASSLGGIASYEQYF; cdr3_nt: TGCGCCAGCAGCTTAGGTGGAATTGCCTCCTACGAGCAGTACTTC
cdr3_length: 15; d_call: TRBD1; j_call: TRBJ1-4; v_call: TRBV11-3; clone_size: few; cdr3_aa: CASSLGGGSNEKLFF; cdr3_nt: TGTGCCAGCAGCCTAGGGGGCGGTTCCAATGAAAAACTGTTTTTT
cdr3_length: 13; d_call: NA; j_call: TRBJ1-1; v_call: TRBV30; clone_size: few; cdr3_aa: CAWSAQGYTEAFF; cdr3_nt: TGTGCCTGGAGTGCCCAGGGATACACTGAAGCTTTCTTT
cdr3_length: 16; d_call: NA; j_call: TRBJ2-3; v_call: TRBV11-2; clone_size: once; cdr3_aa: CASSYSTRGGTDTQYF; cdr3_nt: TGTGCCAGCAGCTACTCAACTAGAGGAGGAACAGATACGCAGTATTTT
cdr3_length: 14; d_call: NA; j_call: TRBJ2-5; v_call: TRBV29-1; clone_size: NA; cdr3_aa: CSVGLGGGQETQYF; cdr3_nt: TGCAGCGTGGGGTTGGGGGGTGGCCAAGAGACCCAGTACTTC
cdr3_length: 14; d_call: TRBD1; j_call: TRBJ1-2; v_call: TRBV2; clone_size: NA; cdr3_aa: CASSAGGRYYGYTF; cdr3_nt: TGTGCCAGCAGCGCAGGGGGCAGGTACTATGGCTACACCTTC
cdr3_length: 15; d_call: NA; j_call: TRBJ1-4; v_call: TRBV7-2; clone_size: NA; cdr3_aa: CASSLARGMGEKLFF; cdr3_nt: TGTGCCAGCAGCTTAGCACGGGGCATGGGGGAAAAACTGTTTTTT
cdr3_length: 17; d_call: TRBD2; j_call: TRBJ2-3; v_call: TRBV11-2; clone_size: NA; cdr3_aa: CASSLRTSGPSTDTQYF; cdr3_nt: TGTGCCAGCAGCTTACGGACTAGCGGACCCAGCACAGATACGCAGTATTTT
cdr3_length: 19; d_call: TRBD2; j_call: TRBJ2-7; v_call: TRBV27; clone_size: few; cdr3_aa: CASSLFPPWTSGSDYEQYF; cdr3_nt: TGTGCCAGCAGTTTATTCCCACCATGGACTAGCGGGAGCGACTACGAGCAGTACTTC
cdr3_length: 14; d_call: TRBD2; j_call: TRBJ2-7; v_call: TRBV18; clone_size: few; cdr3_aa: CASSSGASGSEQYF; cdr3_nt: TGTGCCAGCTCTTCAGGGGCTAGCGGGAGTGAGCAGTACTTC
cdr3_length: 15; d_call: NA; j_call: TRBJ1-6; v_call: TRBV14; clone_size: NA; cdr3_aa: CASSQVSGYNSPLHF; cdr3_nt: TGTGCCAGCAGCCAAGTTTCCGGGTATAATTCACCCCTCCACTTT
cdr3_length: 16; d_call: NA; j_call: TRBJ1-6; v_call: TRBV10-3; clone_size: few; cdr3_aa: CATKNRPSSYNSPLHF; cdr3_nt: TGTGCCACAAAGAACCGACCAAGCTCCTATAATTCACCCCTCCACTTT